The 17 T cell receptor beta chains presented below share a single source sample, sequenced in a study of T cell repertoires in cytomegalovirus infection. TCRdb independently ran MiXCR on the reads; one entry per CDR3 protein. The data contain more than 400,000 distinct CDR3 sequences, approximately 25% of them singletons. The sequenced sample was PBMCs. Receptor source: a human donor in good health (CMV status not recorded). Some clones in this sample may be carry-over from other donors' samples.

This chain joins TRBV19 and TRBJ2-7; D might be TRBD2 (5 bases). The CDR3 runs to 14 residues. Germline V gene sequence: CDR1 LNHDA, CDR2 SQIVND (reference sequence). Trimming removed 5 bases from V and 6 bases from J, with 17 bases in between. CDR3 nucleotide sequence: TGTGCCAGTAGTCCGCCGACTATGTGGGCCGAGCAGTACTTC. This sequence encodes CASSPPTMWAEQYF.

This clonotype was observed a handful of times. The chain employs TRBV12-3 or TRBV12-4 and TRBJ1-3; no clear D gene. Deletions cut 6 bases from V and 2 bases from J, with 17 bases between. The CDR3 totals 16 residues. The CDR3 reads CASSRTLGSAGNTIYF. CDR3 nucleotides: TGTGCCAGCAGCCGTACCCTCGGGAGTGCTGGAAACACCATATATTTT.

CDR3 nucleotide sequence: TGTGCCGCAGGGGTGAGACAGGGTGGTGGCTACACCTTC. Translating it yields CAAGVRQGGGYTF. The V gene is TRBV10-3, the J gene TRBJ1-2, with 7 bases identical to TRBD1. Unmatched junction bases numbered 13, after V lost 11 bases and J lost 7 bases. In germline, CDR1 is ENHRY, CDR2 SYGVKD. CDR3 size: 13 residues.

This chain's CDR3 is CASTVSGEGVEQYV. CDR3 coding DNA: TGTGCCAGCACCGTTTCGGGAGAGGGGGTCGAGCAGTACGTC. The chain employs TRBV7-9 and TRBJ2-7; D may match TRBD1 or TRBD2 (6 bases each). The germline V gene has CDR1 SEHNR and CDR2 FQNEAQ (reference sequence). V was cut by 7 bases and J by 6 bases, with 19 bases left in between. This CDR3 contains 14 residues.

A word on this clonotype: Since a much larger clone is just one base distant, this may be a read error. The V gene is TRBV6-6, the J gene TRBJ1-5; D not certain. V lost 4 bases, J lost 6 bases, and 19 bases lay in between. The CDR3 has 16 amino acids. Germline values: CDR1 MNHNY, CDR2 SVGAGI (reference sequence). The CDR3 spells CASSFSGRRVGQPQHF. Here the CDR3 DNA reads TGTGCCAGCAGTTTCTCCGGGCGGAGGGTAGGTCAGCCCCAGCATTTT.

The J gene is TRBJ1-4, the V gene TRBV29-1, with a possible D match to TRBD1 (6 bases). This CDR3 has 14 residues. Germline-derived CDR1 and CDR2 are SQVTM and ANQGSEA. Trimming removed 7 bases from V and 8 bases from J, with 20 bases in between. CDR3 loop: CSASEAGALEKLFF. In DNA form, the CDR3 reads TGCAGCGCCTCGGAGGCGGGGGCGTTGGAAAAACTGTTTTTT.

This clonotype appeared a few times. The rearrangement links TRBV6-1 to TRBJ2-6; D is perhaps TRBD1 (6 bases). Trimming removed 6 bases at V and 3 bases at J, with 9 bases between. The CDR3 consists of 14 residues. CDR1 is MNHNS, CDR2 SASEGT, per germline. CDR3 residues: CASRQGYGANVLTF. Here the CDR3 DNA reads TGTGCCAGCAGACAGGGATATGGGGCCAACGTCCTGACTTTC.

The rearrangement uses TRBV6-2 or TRBV6-3 and TRBJ1-2; no clear D. Germline-derived CDR1 and CDR2 are MNHEY and SVGEGT. The length of the CDR3 is 19 residues. Trimming took off 7 bases at V and 7 bases at J, with 34 bases between the two ends. CDR3 amino acids: CASTEGVIAKSLSDPGYTF. The CDR3 DNA sequence: TGTGCCAGCACCGAGGGTGTGATTGCTAAATCCCTAAGCGATCCTGGCTACACCTTC.

The J gene is TRBJ2-1, the V gene TRBV12-3 or TRBV12-4, with 7 positions matching TRBD2. V was clipped by 7 bases and J by 9 bases; unmatched bases: 9. The CDR3 covers 13 residues. The CDR3 DNA follows: TGTGCCAGCATTTGGGGGGGGGAGACTGAGCAGTTCTTC. Protein: CASIWGGETEQFF.

This clonotype was recorded at least ten times. The chain couples TRBV7-6 to TRBJ2-1, with 10 bases that match TRBD2. CDR3 size: 16 residues. With V trimmed by 3 bases and J by 5 bases, 7 bases remained unmatched. The germline V gene encodes CDR1 SGHVS and CDR2 FNYEAQ. This CDR3 reads CASSFRLAGANNEQFF. CDR3 nucleotide sequence: TGTGCCAGCAGCTTCCGACTAGCGGGCGCCAACAATGAGCAGTTCTTC.

This sequence joins TRBV10-3 and TRBJ1-1, with TRBD1 identical over 7 bases. Germline V gene lookup returns CDR1 ENHRY and CDR2 SYGVKD. The V gene end was trimmed by 8 bases and the J gene end by 5 bases; junction bases not matched to a gene: 8. The CDR3 loop spans 13 amino acids. The CDR3 loop reads CAIRPGGNTEAFF. The CDR3 bases are TGTGCCATCCGACCAGGGGGAAATACTGAAGCTTTCTTT.

In its sample, this clonotype was seen a few times. V and J are TRBV2 and TRBJ1-2, with D perhaps matching TRBD1 (5 bases). V gave up 4 bases and J gave up 6 bases, with 18 bases separating them. The length of the CDR3 is 15 residues. From germline, CDR1 is SNHLY and CDR2 FYNNEI. DNA for the CDR3: TGTGCCAGCAGTGTCCGCGGTTGGGGGATCCATGGCTACACCTTC. As protein: CASSVRGWGIHGYTF. Filled out from reference TRBV2 and TRBJ1-2, the complete variable domain reads EPEVTQTPSHQVTQMGQEVILRCVPISNHLYFYWYRQILGQKVEFLVSFYNNEISEKSEIFDDQFSVERPDGSNFTLKIRSTKLEDSAMYFCASSVRGWGIHGYTFGSGTRLTVV.

The chain recombines TRBV9 with TRBJ2-1; TRBD1 matches at 10 bases. There are 18 residues in the CDR3. The trim removed 3 bases at V and 2 bases at J, leaving 11 bases unmatched. Germline assignment: CDR1 SGDLS and CDR2 YYNGEE. The CDR3 reads CASSARDRGYPAYNEQFF. The CDR3 DNA sequence: TGTGCCAGCAGCGCCCGGGACAGGGGCTACCCCGCCTACAATGAGCAGTTCTTC. The full variable domain, with the rest looked up from reference TRBV9 and TRBJ2-1, is DSGVTQTPKHLITATGQRVTLRCSPRSGDLSVYWYQQSLDQGLQFLIQYYNGEERAKGNILERFSAQQFPDLHSELNLSSLELGDSALYFCASSARDRGYPAYNEQFFGPGTRLTVL.

J is TRBJ1-2 and V is TRBV27; possibly TRBD1 for D (5 bases). This CDR3 comprises 13 residues. Between the trimmed V and J ends, which lost 7 bases and 6 bases, there was a span of 15 bases. Per germline, CDR1 MNHEY and CDR2 SMNVEV (reference sequence). The CDR3 coding sequence is TGTGCCAGCACCGGGGGGTTAGGAAATGGCTACACCTTC. This gives the protein CASTGGLGNGYTF.

This chain joins TRBV24-1 and TRBJ1-5, with D possibly being TRBD1 (5 bases). Germline values: CDR1 KGHDR, CDR2 SFDVKD. The CDR3 covers 16 residues. Trimming removed 7 bases at V and 4 bases at J, with 19 bases between. CDR3 sequence reads: CATSVRGEGINQPQHF. CDR3 nucleotides: TGTGCCACCAGCGTGAGAGGTGAGGGGATAAATCAGCCCCAGCATTTT.

This sequence joins TRBV3-1 and TRBJ2-1; D is perhaps TRBD2 (5 bases). The CDR3 runs to 11 residues. Looked up from germline, CDR1 is LGHDT and CDR2 is YNNKEL (reference sequence). Between the trimmed V and J ends, which lost 6 bases and 15 bases, there was a span of 15 bases. The DNA of the CDR3 is TGTGCCAGCAGAAGCGGAGGCGGGCTGTTCTTC. Protein: CASRSGGGLFF.

This clonotype was picked up a small number of times. The rearrangement joins TRBV4-1 to TRBJ2-7; D uncertain. Germline CDR1 reads MGHRA; CDR2 reads YSYEKL. CDR3 length equals 13 residues. Between the trimmed V and J ends, which lost 0 bases and 4 bases, there was a span of 7 bases. As DNA, the CDR3 is TGCGCCAGCAGCCAAGAACCCACTTACGAGCAGTACTTC. Protein sequence: CASSQEPTYEQYF.